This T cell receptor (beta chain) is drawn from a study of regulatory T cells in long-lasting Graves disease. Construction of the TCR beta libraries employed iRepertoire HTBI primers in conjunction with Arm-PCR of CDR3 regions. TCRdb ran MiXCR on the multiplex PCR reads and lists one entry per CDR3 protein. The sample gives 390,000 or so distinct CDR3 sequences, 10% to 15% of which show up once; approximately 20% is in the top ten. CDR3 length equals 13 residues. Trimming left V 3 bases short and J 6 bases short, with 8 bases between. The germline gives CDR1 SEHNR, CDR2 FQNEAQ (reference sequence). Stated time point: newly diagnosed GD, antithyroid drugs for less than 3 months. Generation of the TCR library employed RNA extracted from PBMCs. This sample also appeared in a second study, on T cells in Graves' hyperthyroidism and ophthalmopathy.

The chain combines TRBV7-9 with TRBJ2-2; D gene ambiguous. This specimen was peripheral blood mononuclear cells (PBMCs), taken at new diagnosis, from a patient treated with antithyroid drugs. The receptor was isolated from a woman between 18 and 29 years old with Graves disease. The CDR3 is CASSFIGPGELFF. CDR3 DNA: TGTGCCAGCAGCTTCATAGGACCCGGGGAGCTGTTTTTT.